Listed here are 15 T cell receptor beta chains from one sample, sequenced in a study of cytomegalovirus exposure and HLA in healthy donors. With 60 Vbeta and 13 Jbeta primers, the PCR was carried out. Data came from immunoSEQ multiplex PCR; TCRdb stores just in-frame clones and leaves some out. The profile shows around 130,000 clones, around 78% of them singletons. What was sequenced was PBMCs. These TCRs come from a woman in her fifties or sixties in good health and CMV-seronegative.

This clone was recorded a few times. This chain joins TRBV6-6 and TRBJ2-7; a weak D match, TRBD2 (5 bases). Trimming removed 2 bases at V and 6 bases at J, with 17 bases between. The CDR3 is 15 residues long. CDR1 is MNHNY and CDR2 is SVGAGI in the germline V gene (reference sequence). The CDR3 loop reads CASSYRQPSGGEQYV. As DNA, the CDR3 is TGTGCCAGCAGTTACCGCCAACCCTCCGGAGGCGAGCAGTACGTC.

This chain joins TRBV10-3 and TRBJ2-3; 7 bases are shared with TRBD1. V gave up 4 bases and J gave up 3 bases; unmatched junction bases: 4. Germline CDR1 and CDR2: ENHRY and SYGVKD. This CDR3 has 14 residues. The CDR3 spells CAISGQGITDTQYF. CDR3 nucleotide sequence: TGTGCCATCAGTGGACAGGGAATAACAGATACGCAGTATTTT.

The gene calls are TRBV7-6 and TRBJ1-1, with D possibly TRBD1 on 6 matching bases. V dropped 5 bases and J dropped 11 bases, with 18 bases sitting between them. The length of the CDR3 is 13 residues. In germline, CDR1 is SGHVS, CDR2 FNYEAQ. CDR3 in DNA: TGTGCCAGCAGCCTCGTTCGGGGGGGCGGGGCTTTCTTT. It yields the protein CASSLVRGGGAFF.

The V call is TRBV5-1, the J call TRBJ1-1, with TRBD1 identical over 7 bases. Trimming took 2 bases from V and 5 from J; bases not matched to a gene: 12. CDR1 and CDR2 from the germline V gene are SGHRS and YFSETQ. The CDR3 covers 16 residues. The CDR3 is CASSLNPKTGRTEAFF. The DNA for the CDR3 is TGCGCCAGCAGCTTAAACCCTAAGACAGGGCGAACTGAAGCTTTCTTT. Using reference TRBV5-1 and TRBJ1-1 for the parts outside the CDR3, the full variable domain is KAGVTQTPRYLIKTRGQQVTLSCSPISGHRSVSWYQQTPGQGLQFLFEYFSETQRNKGNFPGRFSGRQFSNSRSEMNVSTLELGDSALYLCASSLNPKTGRTEAFFGQGTRLTVV.

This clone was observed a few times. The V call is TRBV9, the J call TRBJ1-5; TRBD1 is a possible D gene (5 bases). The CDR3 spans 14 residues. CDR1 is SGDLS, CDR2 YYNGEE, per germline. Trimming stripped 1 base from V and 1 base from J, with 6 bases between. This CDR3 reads CASSVSGSNQPQHF. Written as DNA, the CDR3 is TGTGCCAGCAGCGTATCAGGGAGCAATCAGCCCCAGCATTTT.

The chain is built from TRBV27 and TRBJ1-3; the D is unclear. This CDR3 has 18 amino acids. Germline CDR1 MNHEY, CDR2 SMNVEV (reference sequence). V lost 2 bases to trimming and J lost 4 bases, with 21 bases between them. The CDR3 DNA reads TGTGCCAGCAGTTTAGAACCACCGGGCCTCCCGGGGGGAAACACCATATATTTT. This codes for CASSLEPPGLPGGNTIYF.

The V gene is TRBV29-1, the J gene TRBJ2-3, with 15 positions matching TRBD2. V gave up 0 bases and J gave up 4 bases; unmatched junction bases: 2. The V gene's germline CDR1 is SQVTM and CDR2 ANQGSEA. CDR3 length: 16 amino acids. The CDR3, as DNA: TGCAGCGTTGAAGACCGGACTAGCGGGAGGGCAGATACGCAGTATTTT. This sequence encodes CSVEDRTSGRADTQYF.

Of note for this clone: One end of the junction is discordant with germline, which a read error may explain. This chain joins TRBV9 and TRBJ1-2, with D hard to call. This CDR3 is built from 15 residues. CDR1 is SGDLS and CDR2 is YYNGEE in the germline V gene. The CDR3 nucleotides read TGTGCCAGCAGCGTAGAGGAGGGTTGGAGCTATGGCTACCCCTTC. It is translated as CASSVEEGWSYGYPF.

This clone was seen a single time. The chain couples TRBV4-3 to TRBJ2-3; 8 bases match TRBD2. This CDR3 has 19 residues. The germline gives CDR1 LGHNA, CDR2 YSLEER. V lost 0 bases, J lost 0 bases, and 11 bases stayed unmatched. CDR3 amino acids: CASSQDSATSGYSTDTQYF. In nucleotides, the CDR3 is TGCGCCAGCAGCCAAGATAGCGCTACTAGCGGTTATAGCACAGATACGCAGTATTTT.

CDR3 loop: CASGEGVTNEQFF. In nucleotides, the CDR3 is TGTGCCAGCGGGGAGGGGGTCACGAATGAGCAGTTCTTC. The rearrangement uses TRBV6-6 and TRBJ2-1, with D tentatively TRBD2 (7 bases). V gave up 8 bases and J gave up 7 bases, with 15 bases separating them. This CDR3 region has 13 residues. Germline loops: CDR1 MNHNY, CDR2 SVGAGI (reference sequence).

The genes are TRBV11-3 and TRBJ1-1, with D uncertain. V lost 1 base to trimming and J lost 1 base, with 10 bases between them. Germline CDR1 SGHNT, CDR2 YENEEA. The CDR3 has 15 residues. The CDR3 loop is CASSLGIGENTEAFF. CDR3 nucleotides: TGTGCCAGCAGCTTAGGAATCGGGGAGAACACTGAAGCTTTCTTT.

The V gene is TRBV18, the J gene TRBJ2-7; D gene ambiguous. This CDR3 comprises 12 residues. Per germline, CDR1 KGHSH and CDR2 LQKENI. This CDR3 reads CASSPDGFAPEV. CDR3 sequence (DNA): TGTGCCAGCTCACCAGACGGATTCGCCCCCGAGGTC.

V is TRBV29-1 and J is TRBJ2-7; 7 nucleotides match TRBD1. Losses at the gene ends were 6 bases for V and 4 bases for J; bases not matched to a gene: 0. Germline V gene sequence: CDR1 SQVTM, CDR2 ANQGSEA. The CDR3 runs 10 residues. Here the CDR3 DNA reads TGCAGCGTGGGACAGTACGAGCAGTACTTC. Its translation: CSVGQYEQYF.

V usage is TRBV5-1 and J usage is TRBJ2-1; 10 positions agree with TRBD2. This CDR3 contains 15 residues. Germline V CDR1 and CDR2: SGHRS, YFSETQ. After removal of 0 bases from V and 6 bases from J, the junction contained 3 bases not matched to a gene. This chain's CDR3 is CASSLASGRINEQFF. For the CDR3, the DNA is TGCGCCAGCAGCTTGGCTAGCGGGAGAATCAATGAGCAGTTCTTC.

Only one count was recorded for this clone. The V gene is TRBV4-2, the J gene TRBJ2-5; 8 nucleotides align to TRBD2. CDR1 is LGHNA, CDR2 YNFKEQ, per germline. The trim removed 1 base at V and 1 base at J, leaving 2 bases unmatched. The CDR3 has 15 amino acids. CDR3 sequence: CASSQGTSGQETQYF. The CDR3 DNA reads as TGTGCCAGCAGCCAAGGTACTAGCGGCCAAGAGACCCAGTACTTC.